What follows describes a single T cell receptor (beta chain). Its antigen is as yet unknown. As to time point: week 11, during vaccination. The content of each vaccine dose was 300 ug of mutant IDH1 20-mer peptide, and topical imiquimod accompanied it. Method: immunoSEQ multiplex PCR; TCRdb's copy keeps in-frame clones and lacks some. Of about 40,000 clones in the sample, 80% to 85% were seen once. CDR3 length: 14 amino acids. The V end was cut by 7 bases, the J end by 1 base, with 13 bases between. In germline, CDR1 is SQVTM, CDR2 ANQGSEA. The sample belongs to a study of a mutant IDH1 vaccine in newly diagnosed glioma. Study-wide background: The treated population exhibited a male proportion of approximately 62%, a female proportion of about 38%, and a mean age of about 40 years. The earlier regimen, radiotherapy, temozolomide, or both, was most often both.

The chain links TRBV29-1 to TRBJ2-2, with D perhaps TRBD2 (6 bases). The sequence was obtained from a man in his forties with glioma. The sequencing used PBMCs, collected from a glioma patient whose treatment included an IDH1 peptide vaccine. In DNA, the CDR3 is TGCAGCGCGACGGGACTCAAGAACACCGGGGAGCTGTTTTTT. As protein: CSATGLKNTGELFF.